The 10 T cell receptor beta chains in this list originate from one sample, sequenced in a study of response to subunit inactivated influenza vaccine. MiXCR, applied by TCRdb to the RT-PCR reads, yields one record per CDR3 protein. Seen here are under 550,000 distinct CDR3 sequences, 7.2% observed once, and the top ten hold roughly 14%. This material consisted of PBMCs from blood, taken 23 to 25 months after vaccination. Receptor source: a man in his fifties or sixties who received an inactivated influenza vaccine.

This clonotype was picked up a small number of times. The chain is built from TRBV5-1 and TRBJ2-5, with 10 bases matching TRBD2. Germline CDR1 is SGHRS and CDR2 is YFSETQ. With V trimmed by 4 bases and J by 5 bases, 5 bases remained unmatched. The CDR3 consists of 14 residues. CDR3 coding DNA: TGCGCCAGCAGCGCCGGGACTAGCGCTGAGACCCAGTACTTC. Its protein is CASSAGTSAETQYF.

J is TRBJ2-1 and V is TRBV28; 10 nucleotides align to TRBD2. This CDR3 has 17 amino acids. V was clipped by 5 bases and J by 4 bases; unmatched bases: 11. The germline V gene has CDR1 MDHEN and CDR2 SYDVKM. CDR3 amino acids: CASSGRLGLADYNEQFF. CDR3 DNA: TGTGCCAGCAGTGGGCGCCTCGGACTAGCGGATTACAATGAGCAGTTCTTC.

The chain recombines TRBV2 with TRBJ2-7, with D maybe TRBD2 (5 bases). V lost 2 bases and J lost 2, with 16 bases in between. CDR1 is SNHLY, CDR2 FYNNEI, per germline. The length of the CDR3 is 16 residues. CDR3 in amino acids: CASSERGKGSPYEQYF. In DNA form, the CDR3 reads TGTGCCAGCAGTGAACGGGGAAAGGGATCTCCCTACGAGCAGTACTTC.

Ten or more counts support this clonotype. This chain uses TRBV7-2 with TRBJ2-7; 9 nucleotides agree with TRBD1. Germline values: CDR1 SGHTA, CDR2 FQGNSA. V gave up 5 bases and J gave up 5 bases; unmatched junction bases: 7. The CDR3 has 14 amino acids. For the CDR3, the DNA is TGTGCCAGCAGCATTTACGGACAGGGGAACGAGCAGTACTTC. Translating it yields CASSIYGQGNEQYF.

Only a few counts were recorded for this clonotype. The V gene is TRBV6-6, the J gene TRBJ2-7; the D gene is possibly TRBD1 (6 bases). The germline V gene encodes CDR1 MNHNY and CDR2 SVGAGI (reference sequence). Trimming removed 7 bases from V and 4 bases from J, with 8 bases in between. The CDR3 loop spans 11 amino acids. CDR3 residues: CASTQGYEQYF. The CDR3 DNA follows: TGTGCCAGCACCCAGGGGTACGAGCAGTACTTC.

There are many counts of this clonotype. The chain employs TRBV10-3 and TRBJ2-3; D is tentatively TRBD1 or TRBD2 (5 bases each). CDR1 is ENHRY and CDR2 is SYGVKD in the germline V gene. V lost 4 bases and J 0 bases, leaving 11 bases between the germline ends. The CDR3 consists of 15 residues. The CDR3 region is CAISGGASSTDTQYF. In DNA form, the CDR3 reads TGTGCCATCAGTGGAGGGGCGTCTAGCACAGATACGCAGTATTTT.

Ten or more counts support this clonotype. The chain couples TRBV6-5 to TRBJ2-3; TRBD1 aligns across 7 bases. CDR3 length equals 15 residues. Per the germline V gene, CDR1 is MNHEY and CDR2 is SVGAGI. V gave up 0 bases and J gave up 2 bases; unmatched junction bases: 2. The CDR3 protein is CASSYSGQYTDTQYF. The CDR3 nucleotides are TGTGCCAGCAGTTACTCGGGACAGTACACAGATACGCAGTATTTT.

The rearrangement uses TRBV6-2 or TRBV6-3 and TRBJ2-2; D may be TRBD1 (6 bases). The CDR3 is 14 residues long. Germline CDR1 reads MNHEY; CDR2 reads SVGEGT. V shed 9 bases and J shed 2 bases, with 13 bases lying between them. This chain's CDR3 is CASIGTLNTGELFF. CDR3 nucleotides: TGTGCCAGTATTGGGACACTTAACACCGGGGAGCTGTTTTTT.

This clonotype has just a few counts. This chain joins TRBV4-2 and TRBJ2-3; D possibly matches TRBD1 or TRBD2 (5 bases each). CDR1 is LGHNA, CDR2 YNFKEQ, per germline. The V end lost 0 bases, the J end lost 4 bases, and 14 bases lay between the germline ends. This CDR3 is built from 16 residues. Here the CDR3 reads CASSQEQASGPDTQYF. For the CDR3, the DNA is TGTGCCAGCAGCCAAGAACAGGCAAGCGGACCAGATACGCAGTATTTT.

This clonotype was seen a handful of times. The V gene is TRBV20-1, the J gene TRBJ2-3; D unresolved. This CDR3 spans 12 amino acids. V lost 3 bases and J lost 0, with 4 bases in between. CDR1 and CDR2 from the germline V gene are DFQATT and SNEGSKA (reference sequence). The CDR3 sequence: CSASLSTDTQYF. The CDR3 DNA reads TGCAGTGCTAGCCTCAGCACAGATACGCAGTATTTT.